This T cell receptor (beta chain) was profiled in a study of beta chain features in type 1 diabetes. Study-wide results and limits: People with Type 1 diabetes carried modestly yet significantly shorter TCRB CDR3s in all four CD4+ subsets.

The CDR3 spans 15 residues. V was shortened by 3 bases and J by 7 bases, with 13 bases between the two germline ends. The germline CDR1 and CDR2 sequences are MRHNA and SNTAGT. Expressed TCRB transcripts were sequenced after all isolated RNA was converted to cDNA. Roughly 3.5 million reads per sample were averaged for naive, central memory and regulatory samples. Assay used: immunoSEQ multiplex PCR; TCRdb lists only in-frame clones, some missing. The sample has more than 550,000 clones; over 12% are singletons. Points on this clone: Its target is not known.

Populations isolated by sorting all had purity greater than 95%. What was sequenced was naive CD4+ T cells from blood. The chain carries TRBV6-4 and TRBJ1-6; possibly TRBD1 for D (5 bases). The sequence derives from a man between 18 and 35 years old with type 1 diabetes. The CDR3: CASSDRVGGNSPLHF. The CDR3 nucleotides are TGTGCCAGCAGTGATCGTGTCGGGGGAAATTCACCCCTCCACTTT.